The present entry profiles one TCR beta chain with its context. Its cognate antigen is unknown. The sample originates from a study of identifying expanded T cells in peripheral blood. Study outcomes and limitations: Variance in clone template counts between roughly two-week samples significantly increased with total template count across all healthy donors. Differentially abundant clones: around 1.2 between replicates, about 15 at 2 to 3 weeks, under 25 at four.

This table comes from immunoSEQ multiplex PCR, and its TCRdb copy is limited to in-frame clones, with some not included. The data show under 100,000 clones, with approximately 90% seen just once and roughly 7% held by the top ten. V lost 5 bases and J lost 5, with 12 bases in between. Germline lookup yields CDR1 SEHNR and CDR2 FQNEAQ (reference sequence). The CDR3 has 14 residues. No infections or other immune events were documented during collection. The chain joins TRBV7-9 to TRBJ1-4; a possible D gene is TRBD1 (6 bases). Material: blood. The sequence was obtained from a person aged 18 to 70 in good health. CDR3 sequence (DNA): TGTGCCAGCAGCCCAGGGGTAGGGAATGAAAAACTGTTTTTT. Residues: CASSPGVGNEKLFF.